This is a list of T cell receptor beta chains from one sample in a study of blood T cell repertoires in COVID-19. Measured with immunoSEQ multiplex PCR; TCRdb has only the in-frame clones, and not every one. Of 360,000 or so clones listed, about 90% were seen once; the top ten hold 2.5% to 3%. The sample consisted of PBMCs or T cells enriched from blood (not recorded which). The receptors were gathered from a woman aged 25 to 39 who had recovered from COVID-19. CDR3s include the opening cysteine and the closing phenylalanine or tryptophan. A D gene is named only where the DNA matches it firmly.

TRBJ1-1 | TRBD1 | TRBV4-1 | CASSQSDRAMAEAFF | TGCGCCAGCAGCCAGTCCGACAGGGCGATGGCTGAAGCTTTCTTT
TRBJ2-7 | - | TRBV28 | CASSLTWASAYEQYF | TGTGCCAGCAGTCTAACCTGGGCTTCGGCCTACGAGCAGTACTTC
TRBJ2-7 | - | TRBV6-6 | CASSYSSREGYEQYF | TGTGCCAGCAGTTACTCTTCCAGGGAAGGCTACGAGCAGTACTTC
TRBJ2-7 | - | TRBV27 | CASSLSGRGMVEQYF | TGTGCCAGCAGTTTATCCGGTAGAGGGATGGTTGAGCAGTACTTC
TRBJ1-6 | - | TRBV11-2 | CASSLDLGSPLHF | TGTGCCAGCAGCTTAGATCTGGGCTCACCCCTCCACTTT
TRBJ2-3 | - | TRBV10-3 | CAIRSPSGPSTDTQYF | TGTGCCATCAGGAGTCCGAGCGGGCCAAGCACAGATACGCAGTATTTT
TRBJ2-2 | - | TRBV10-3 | CAISERGYGTGELFF | TGTGCCATCAGTGAGAGGGGGTACGGCACCGGGGAGCTGTTTTTT
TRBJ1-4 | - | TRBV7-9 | CASSLEGPLLGKLFF | TGTGCCAGCAGCTTAGAGGGGCCCTTATTGGGAAAACTGTTTTTT
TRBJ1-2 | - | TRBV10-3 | CAISESKGEYYGYTF | TGTGCCATCAGTGAGTCGAAGGGGGAATACTATGGCTACACCTTC
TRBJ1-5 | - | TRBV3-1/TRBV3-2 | CASSQGGGQPQHF | TGTGCCAGCAGCCAAGGAGGTGGTCAGCCCCAGCATTTT
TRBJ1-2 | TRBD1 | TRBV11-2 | CASSATGVYYGYTF | TGTGCCAGCAGCGCAACAGGGGTGTACTATGGCTACACCTTC
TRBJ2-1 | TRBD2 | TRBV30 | CACPPLAGDFDEQFF | TGTGCCTGCCCCCCCCTAGCGGGGGATTTCGATGAGCAGTTCTTC